These T cell receptor beta chains were read from a single sample in a study of shared clonotypes between healthy human individuals. Sequenced by immunoSEQ multiplex PCR; TCRdb stores in-frame clones only, minus some. Here the sample spans more than 2 million clones, about 95% being singletons. Material: naive CD8+ T cells sorted from blood. All receptors derive from a man between 18 and 35 years old in good health. CDR3s include the opening cysteine and the closing phenylalanine or tryptophan. A D gene is named only where the DNA matches it firmly. Clone size is not always given. Where it is, it says once, few, many or a class for expanded clones.

d_call j_call v_call clone_size cdr3_aa cdr3_nt
- TRBJ1-6 TRBV4-3 - CASSQEASRDSPLHF TGCGCCAGCAGCCAAGAAGCAAGTAGGGATTCACCCCTCCACTTT
- TRBJ2-7 TRBV11-1 - CASSLSWSTDVSYEQYF TGTGCCAGCAGCTTGTCTTGGTCCACGGACGTTTCCTACGAGCAGTACTTC
- TRBJ2-7 TRBV15 - CATSRDRAAEQYF TGTGCCACCAGCAGAGATCGGGCGGCTGAGCAGTACTTC
TRBD2 TRBJ2-7 TRBV5-6 once CASSFLPAGAGYEQYF TGTGCCAGCAGCTTCTTACCAGCGGGAGCAGGCTACGAGCAGTACTTC
- TRBJ2-7 TRBV13 - CASSLTAYGTTNEQYF TGTGCCAGCAGCTTAACGGCCTATGGGACAACTAACGAGCAGTACTTC
- TRBJ2-7 TRBV9 - CASSARQSLEQYF TGTGCCAGCAGCGCCCGACAATCTTTAGAGCAGTACTTC
TRBD1 TRBJ1-1 TRBV28 - CASSLQGGTEAFF TGTGCCAGCAGTTTGCAGGGGGGCACTGAAGCTTTCTTT
- TRBJ1-1 TRBV11-2 - CASSLVVNTEAFF TGTGCCAGCAGCTTAGTAGTGAACACTGAAGCTTTCTTT
- TRBJ2-2 TRBV15 - CATSREGGNTGELFF TGTGCCACCAGCAGAGAGGGGGGCAACACCGGGGAGCTGTTTTTT
- TRBJ1-1 TRBV11-2 - CASSLTAAGTEAFF TGTGCCAGCAGCTTAACCGCCGCGGGCACTGAAGCTTTCTTT
- TRBJ2-7 TRBV4-3 - CASSQDYVGAGFYEQYF TGCGCCAGCAGCCAAGATTACGTGGGAGCAGGGTTCTACGAGCAGTACTTC
TRBD2 TRBJ2-7 TRBV30 - CAWRDSWGSGRTSYEQYF TGTGCCTGGAGGGATTCTTGGGGGAGCGGGAGGACCTCCTACGAGCAGTACTTC
- TRBJ2-7 TRBV21-1 - CASSKGGWGSCRYEQYF TGTGCCAGCAGCAAAGGAGGTTGGGGTTCTTGCCGGTACGAGCAGTACTTC
- TRBJ1-5 TRBV11-2 - CASSFGRVPQPQHF TGTGCCAGCAGCTTTGGCAGGGTTCCTCAGCCCCAGCATTTT
- TRBJ2-7 TRBV6-5 - CASSLRQQYEQYF TGTGCCAGCAGTTTGAGACAGCAGTACGAGCAGTACTTC
- TRBJ1-5 TRBV28 - CASSIQGSNQPQHF TGTGCCAGCAGCATACAGGGAAGCAATCAGCCCCAGCATTTT
TRBD1 TRBJ2-3 TRBV11-2 - CASSTRQGTTDTQYF TGTGCCAGCAGCACACGACAGGGAACCACAGATACGCAGTATTTT
TRBD1 TRBJ2-5 TRBV11-3 - CASSLGQGAAETQYF TGTGCCAGCAGCTTAGGACAGGGGGCTGCAGAGACCCAGTACTTC
- TRBJ1-5 TRBV10-1 - CASSAQGDQPQHF TGCGCCAGCAGTGCCCAGGGAGATCAGCCCCAGCATTTT
- TRBJ2-7 TRBV2 - CASSAAELYEQYF TGTGCCAGCAGTGCGGCAGAACTCTACGAGCAGTACTTC
- TRBJ1-1 TRBV7-6 - CASSQTASTEAFF TGTGCCAGCAGCCAGACAGCAAGCACTGAAGCTTTCTTT
- TRBJ2-7 TRBV5-1 - CASSLMPEHYEQYF TGCGCCAGCAGCTTGATGCCCGAGCACTACGAGCAGTACTTC
- TRBJ2-7 TRBV13 - CASSVRPYEQYF TGTGCCAGCAGTGTTCGCCCCTACGAGCAGTACTTC
- TRBJ2-7 TRBV28 - CASSEVGGTYEQYF TGTGCCAGCAGTGAAGTCGGAGGGACCTACGAGCAGTACTTC
TRBD1 TRBJ2-2 TRBV5-5 - CASSSLAGQGNTGELFF TGTGCCAGCAGCTCGTTGGCGGGACAGGGGAACACCGGGGAGCTGTTTTTT
- TRBJ2-7 TRBV6-1 - CASRKGSPWVEQYF TGTGCCAGCAGAAAAGGGTCTCCGTGGGTCGAGCAGTACTTC
- TRBJ2-1 TRBV6-6 - CASINLQGAYNEQFF TGTGCCAGTATCAACCTTCAGGGTGCCTACAATGAGCAGTTCTTC
- TRBJ2-7 TRBV5-4 - CASSFGGTYEQYF TGTGCCAGCAGCTTTGGCGGAACCTACGAGCAGTACTTC
- TRBJ1-5 TRBV4-1 - CWHSRPYTGIKAASPQHF TGCTGGCACTCGCGCCCGTATACAGGGATTAAAGCGGCCAGCCCCCAGCATTTT
- TRBJ2-7 TRBV7-9 - CASSLIPDTYEQYF TGTGCCAGCAGCTTAATTCCGGATACCTACGAGCAGTACTTC
TRBD1 TRBJ1-1 TRBV27 - CASSLLQGIEAFF TGTGCCAGCAGTTTACTACAGGGGATTGAAGCTTTCTTT
TRBD1 TRBJ1-2 TRBV5-6 - CASSLRDRGRHFDDYGYTF TGTGCCAGCAGCCTCCGGGACAGGGGGCGCCATTTTGATGACTATGGCTACACCTTC
TRBD1 TRBJ2-5 TRBV6-6 - CASSDRGQETQYF TGTGCCAGCAGTGACAGGGGCCAAGAGACCCAGTACTTC
- TRBJ1-1 TRBV28 - CASSLTRGGTEAFF TGTGCCAGCAGTTTAACCAGGGGTGGCACTGAAGCTTTCTTT
TRBD1 TRBJ1-3 TRBV7-8 - CASSSGQDSGNTIYF TGTGCCAGCAGCTCAGGACAGGACTCTGGAAACACCATATATTTT
TRBD1 TRBJ2-7 TRBV10-3 - CAISETGGFDEQYF TGTGCCATCAGTGAGACAGGGGGCTTTGACGAGCAGTACTTC
- TRBJ2-1 TRBV30 - CAWGVGLARNEQFF TGTGCCTGGGGGGTGGGGCTAGCGAGGAATGAGCAGTTCTTC
- TRBJ1-4 TRBV28 - CASSLNRGSEKLFF TGTGCCAGCAGTTTAAATAGGGGGAGTGAAAAACTGTTTTTT
TRBD2 TRBJ2-7 TRBV9 - CASSVGLAGSYEQYF TGTGCCAGCAGCGTAGGACTAGCGGGGTCCTACGAGCAGTACTTC
- TRBJ2-1 TRBV5-1 - CASSLATSYYNEQFF TGCGCCAGCAGCTTGGCGACTAGTTATTACAATGAGCAGTTCTTC
TRBD1 TRBJ1-1 TRBV6-1 - CASRQGAPTEAFF TGTGCCAGCAGGCAGGGGGCGCCCACTGAAGCTTTCTTT
- TRBJ1-4 TRBV6-1 - CASSEKGGFNEKLFF TGTGCCAGCAGTGAGAAAGGGGGTTTTAATGAAAAACTGTTTTTT
- TRBJ2-3 TRBV27 once CASSVHRDTDTQYF TGTGCCAGCAGCGTGCACAGGGACACAGATACGCAGTATTTT
- TRBJ1-5 TRBV28 - CASRTWADNQPQHF TGTGCCAGTAGGACGTGGGCAGACAATCAGCCCCAGCATTTT
- TRBJ1-1 TRBV7-3 - CASSLTAGNTEAFF TGTGCCAGCAGCTTAACGGCCGGGAACACTGAAGCTTTCTTT
TRBD2 TRBJ2-1 TRBV19 - CASRLAGPYNEQFF TGTGCCAGCAGACTAGCGGGACCGTACAATGAGCAGTTCTTC
TRBD1 TRBJ2-7 TRBV6-4 - CASIEDRDRDLGEQYF TGTGCCAGCATCGAGGACCGGGACAGGGACTTAGGGGAGCAGTACTTC
TRBD1 TRBJ2-7 TRBV28 - CASSSGTAFSYEQYF TGTGCCAGCAGTTCCGGGACAGCTTTCTCCTACGAGCAGTACTTC
TRBD1 TRBJ1-1 TRBV6-6 - CATRQGNTEAFF TGTGCCACCAGACAGGGTAACACTGAAGCTTTCTTT